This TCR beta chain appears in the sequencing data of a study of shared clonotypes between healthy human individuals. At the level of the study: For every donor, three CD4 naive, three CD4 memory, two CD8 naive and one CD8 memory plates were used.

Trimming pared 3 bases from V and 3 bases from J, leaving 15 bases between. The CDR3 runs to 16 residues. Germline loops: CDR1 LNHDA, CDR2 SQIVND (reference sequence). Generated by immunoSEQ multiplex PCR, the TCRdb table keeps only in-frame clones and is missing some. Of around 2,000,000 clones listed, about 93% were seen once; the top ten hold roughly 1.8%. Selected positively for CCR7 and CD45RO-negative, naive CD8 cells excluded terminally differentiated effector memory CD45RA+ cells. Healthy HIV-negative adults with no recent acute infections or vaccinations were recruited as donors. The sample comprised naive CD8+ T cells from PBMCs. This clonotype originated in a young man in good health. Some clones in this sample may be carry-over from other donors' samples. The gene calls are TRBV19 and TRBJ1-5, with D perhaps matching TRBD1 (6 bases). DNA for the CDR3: TGTGCCAGTAGTATTGGACAGAACCTTTTCAATCAGCCCCAGCATTTT. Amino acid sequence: CASSIGQNLFNQPQHF. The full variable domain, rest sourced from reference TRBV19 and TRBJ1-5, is DGGITQSPKYLFRKEGQNVTLSCEQNLNHDAMYWYRQDPGQGLRLIYYSQIVNDFQKGDIAEGYSVSREKKESFPLTVTSAQKNPTAFYLCASSIGQNLFNQPQHFGDGTRLSIL.